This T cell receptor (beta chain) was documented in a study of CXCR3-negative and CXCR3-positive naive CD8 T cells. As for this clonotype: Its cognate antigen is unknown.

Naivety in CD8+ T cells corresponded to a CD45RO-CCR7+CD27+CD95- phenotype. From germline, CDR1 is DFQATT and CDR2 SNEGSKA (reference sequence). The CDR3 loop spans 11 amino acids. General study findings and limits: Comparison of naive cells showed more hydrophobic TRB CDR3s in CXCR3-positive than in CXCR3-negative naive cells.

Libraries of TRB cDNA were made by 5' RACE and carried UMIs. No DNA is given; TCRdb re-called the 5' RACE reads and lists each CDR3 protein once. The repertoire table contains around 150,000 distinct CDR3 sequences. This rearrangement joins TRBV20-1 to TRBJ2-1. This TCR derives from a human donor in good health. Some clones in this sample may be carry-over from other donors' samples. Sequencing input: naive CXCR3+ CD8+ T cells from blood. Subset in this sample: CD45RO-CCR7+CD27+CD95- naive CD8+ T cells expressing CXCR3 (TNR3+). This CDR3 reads CSARGANEQFF.